The 16 T cell receptor beta chains presented below share a single source sample, sequenced in a study of T-cell memory formation after mild COVID-19. TCRdb itself ran the 5' RACE reads through MiXCR, one entry per CDR3 protein. The repertoire holds approximately 40,000 distinct CDR3 sequences, with roughly an eighth as singletons. The sequencing input was PBMCs or a T cell subset sorted from them (not recorded which). The source is a man aged 18 to 30 who had mild COVID-19 (a few samples of this study predate the infection). Cell type and time point are not known.

Many counts were recorded for this clonotype. This chain links TRBV5-5 with TRBJ1-2; D call uncertain. CDR1 SGHKS and CDR2 YYEKEE come from the germline V gene (reference sequence). Trimming took 0 bases from V and 3 from J, leaving 12 bases between them. The CDR3 is 15 residues long. CDR3 coding DNA: TGTGCCAGCAGCTTGGAGGTGACTTACTACTATGGCTACACCTTC. It yields the protein CASSLEVTYYYGYTF.

This clonotype was seen repeatedly, ten times or more. The gene calls are TRBV9 and TRBJ2-1; D might be TRBD1 (5 bases). The V gene lost 0 bases and the J gene lost 1 base, with 8 bases spanning the gap. CDR1 is SGDLS and CDR2 is YYNGEE in the germline V gene. The CDR3 is 15 amino acids. The CDR3 here is CASSVADSSYNEQFF. The DNA of the CDR3 is TGTGCCAGCAGCGTAGCTGACAGTTCCTACAATGAGCAGTTCTTC.

This clonotype was observed at least ten times. The chain links TRBV7-9 to TRBJ2-5, with D unclear. Deletions cut 8 bases from V and 1 base from J, with 14 bases between. Germline V gene lookup returns CDR1 SEHNR and CDR2 FQNEAQ (reference sequence). The CDR3 spans 14 residues. The CDR3 reads CASLPEWGQETQYF. CDR3 nucleotides: TGTGCCAGCTTGCCGGAGTGGGGCCAAGAGACCCAGTACTTC.

Many counts were recorded for this clonotype. V and J are TRBV5-1 and TRBJ2-7, with 9 positions matching TRBD2. This CDR3 has 16 amino acids. After removal of 4 bases from V and 0 bases from J, the junction contained 8 bases not matched to a gene. In germline, CDR1 is SGHRS, CDR2 YFSETQ. For the CDR3, the DNA is TGCGCCAGCAGCGGAAAGACTAGCGGCAGCTCCTACGAGCAGTACTTC. This codes for CASSGKTSGSSYEQYF.

There are many counts of this clonotype. This chain joins TRBV3-1 and TRBJ2-2; D gene unclear. The CDR3 is made up of 14 amino acids. Trimming shortened V by 1 base and J by 5 bases, and 8 bases separated the two germline ends. CDR1 LGHDT and CDR2 YNNKEL come from the germline V gene (reference sequence). CDR3 amino acids: CASSQGVGTGELFF. CDR3 in DNA: TGTGCCAGCAGCCAAGGGGTCGGGACCGGGGAGCTGTTTTTT.

Ten or more counts support this clonotype. The rearrangement links TRBV5-6 to TRBJ2-2; D is unresolved. Germline-derived CDR1 and CDR2 are SGHDT and YYEEEE. This CDR3 comprises 16 residues. V lost 0 bases and J lost 4, with 13 bases in between. CDR3 sequence reads: CASSLGPGVLTGELFF. Written as DNA, the CDR3 is TGTGCCAGCAGCTTGGGACCCGGAGTGCTCACCGGGGAGCTGTTTTTT.

This clonotype was counted only a few times. The J gene is TRBJ1-6, the V gene TRBV3-1, with no clear D. Germline CDR1 reads LGHDT; CDR2 reads YNNKEL (reference sequence). This CDR3 region has 13 residues. V lost 4 bases to trimming and J lost 10 bases, with 11 bases between them. CDR3 loop: CASSPTNQSPLHF. In nucleotides, the CDR3 is TGTGCCAGCAGCCCAACCAATCAGTCACCCCTCCACTTT.

The chain combines TRBV12-2 with TRBJ1-1. TRBV12-2 is a documented pseudogene. This CDR3 spans 13 amino acids. In DNA, the CDR3 is TGTGCAAGTCGCCCCACAACGAACACTGAAGCTTTCTTT. This codes for CASRPTTNTEAFF.

This clonotype came up many times. This sequence joins TRBV7-2 and TRBJ2-2, with 7 bases aligning to TRBD2. V shed 2 bases, J shed 6 bases, and the junction held 9 bases outside the gene matches. Germline CDR1 and CDR2: SGHTA and FQGNSA. The CDR3 runs to 16 residues. The CDR3, as DNA: TGTGCCAGCAGCTTACCCCCGGGGGGAAATCCCGGGGAGCTGTTTTTT. It specifies CASSLPPGGNPGELFF. Complete variable domain (other parts from reference TRBV7-2 and TRBJ2-2): GAGVSQSPSNKVTEKGKDVELRCDPISGHTALYWYRQSLGQGLEFLIYFQGNSAPDKSGLPSDRFSAERTGGSVSTLTIQRTQQEDSAVYLCASSLPPGGNPGELFFGEGSRLTVL.

This clonotype occurred many times. The chain joins TRBV11-2 to TRBJ2-1; 9 nucleotides line up with TRBD2. Per germline, CDR1 SGHAT and CDR2 FQNNGV. This CDR3 is built from 16 residues. Germline trimming cut 1 base from V and 9 bases from J; bases unmatched to any gene: 10. CDR3 residues: CASSLGLAGIVVEQFF. CDR3 in DNA: TGTGCCAGCAGCTTAGGCCTAGCGGGGATCGTCGTTGAGCAGTTCTTC.

CDR3 region: CASSGVDSYEQYV. CDR3 DNA: TGTGCCAGCAGCGGGGTAGACTCCTACGAGCAGTACGTC. The chain carries TRBV5-6 and TRBJ2-7; no reliable D call. The germline V gene encodes CDR1 SGHDT and CDR2 YYEEEE. The CDR3 has 13 residues. V lost 4 bases and J lost 0, with 8 bases in between.

This clonotype has ten or more counts. V gene TRBV20-1 combines with J gene TRBJ2-7; maybe TRBD1 (6 bases). The CDR3 length is 12 residues. The V and J ends lost 5 bases and 6 bases respectively, with 14 bases between them. CDR1 is DFQATT and CDR2 is SNEGSKA in the germline V gene (reference sequence). The CDR3 DNA is TGCAGTGCTGAGCAGACAGGTTCCGAGCAGTACTTC. Its protein product is CSAEQTGSEQYF.

This rearrangement joins TRBV6-2 or TRBV6-3 to TRBJ2-1; D ambiguous. Germline V gives CDR1 MNHEY, CDR2 SVGEGT. This CDR3 comprises 14 residues. V was clipped by 4 bases and J by 4 bases, with 11 bases between them. The CDR3 sequence: CASSFEPEYNEQFF. In DNA form, the CDR3 reads TGTGCCAGCAGTTTCGAACCGGAATACAATGAGCAGTTCTTC.

This clonotype was observed many times. This sequence joins TRBV7-2 and TRBJ2-7; 13 nucleotides agree with TRBD2. Trimming at V came to 6 bases and at J to 7 bases, leaving 6 bases not matched to a gene. This CDR3 region has 14 residues. Germline CDR1 reads SGHTA; CDR2 reads FQGNSA. The CDR3 loop is CASSLTSGGYEQYV. Written as DNA, the CDR3 is TGTGCCAGCAGTTTGACTAGCGGGGGGTATGAGCAGTACGTC.

This clonotype appeared a few times. Possible read error: a much larger clone is one base away. This chain joins TRBV7-2 and TRBJ1-1; D uncertain. CDR1 and CDR2 (germline): SGHTA, FQGNSA. CDR3 size: 14 residues. DNA of the CDR3: TGTGCCAGCAGCTTTGGAAGCCCGAACAATGAAGCTTTCTTT. Protein sequence: CASSFGSPNNEAFF.

At least ten counts were recorded for this clonotype. The genes are TRBV6-5 and TRBJ2-5, with no clear D. V lost 8 bases and J lost 3, with 19 bases in between. Germline loops: CDR1 MNHEY, CDR2 SVGAGI. This CDR3 has 15 amino acids. CDR3 sequence: CASLYRIRVEETQYF. CDR3 in DNA: TGTGCCAGCCTTTATCGTATTAGGGTTGAAGAGACCCAGTACTTC.